This T cell receptor (beta chain) comes out of a study of tumor-infiltrating lymphocytes in glioblastoma multiforme. Findings and limits, study-wide: T cells were not sorted into functional subsets. Unequal TCR RNA per T cell might skew measured clone sizes.

Multiple V-beta primers and a C-beta primer amplified TCRB from RNA. Unique molecular identifiers were not described for the libraries. TCRdb reprocessed the multiplex PCR reads with MiXCR, giving one entry per CDR3 protein. The repertoire consists of some 15,000 distinct CDR3 sequences, with 60% to 75% occurring once and the leading ten covering over 35%. As concerns this clonotype: Its antigen is still unknown. One end of the junction does not line up with germline, which may come from a read error.

This clonotype was sampled from a male donor with glioblastoma. Sequences were obtained from brain tumor tissue.

CDR3 region: CASSSLIRLAGGQERKYF. CDR3 bases: TGTGCCAGCAGTTCCCTAATTCGACTAGCGGGAGGGCAAGAGAGGAAGTACTTC. V is TRBV6-5 and J is TRBJ2-1; TRBD2 agrees at 14 bases. Germline V lookup: CDR1 MNHEY, CDR2 SVGAGI. The CDR3 runs 18 residues.